Listed here are 17 T cell receptor beta chains from one sample, sequenced in a study of blood T cell repertoires in COVID-19. The protocol was immunoSEQ multiplex PCR, while the TCRdb copy is restricted to in-frame clones and leaves out a portion. The sample lists 250,000 to 300,000 clones; over 80% were seen once. The sample consisted of PBMCs or T cells enriched from blood (not recorded which). The origin of the receptors is a human donor in a cohort exposed to, infected with or recovered from COVID-19 (not recorded which). The donor label of this sample is uncertain.

The chain links TRBV28 to TRBJ1-2, with TRBD1 identical over 8 bases. Trimming at V came to 4 bases and at J to 4 bases, leaving 8 bases not matched to a gene. The CDR3 contains 15 residues. In germline, CDR1 is MDHEN, CDR2 SYDVKM. CDR3 in amino acids: CASSSDGTGFYGYTF. In nucleotides, the CDR3 is TGTGCCAGCAGTTCCGACGGGACAGGTTTCTATGGCTACACCTTC.

The chain links TRBV7-2 to TRBJ1-2; D is perhaps TRBD1 (5 bases). Germline V gives CDR1 SGHTA, CDR2 FQGNSA. CDR3 length: 16 residues. The V and J ends lost 1 base and 6 bases respectively, with 18 bases between them. CDR3 nucleotides: TGTGCCAGCAGCTTAGACCACATAGGGGTATATGATGGCTACACCTTC. It yields the protein CASSLDHIGVYDGYTF. Looking up the rest from reference TRBV7-2 and TRBJ1-2 gives the full variable domain: GAGVSQSPSNKVTEKGKDVELRCDPISGHTALYWYRQSLGQGLEFLIYFQGNSAPDKSGLPSDRFSAERTGGSVSTLTIQRTQQEDSAVYLCASSLDHIGVYDGYTFGSGTRLTVV.

The chain combines TRBV7-2 with TRBJ2-2; weak D call: TRBD1 (6 bases). From germline, CDR1 is SGHTA and CDR2 FQGNSA. This CDR3 is 15 amino acids long. The V gene lost 5 bases and the J gene lost 2 bases, with 12 bases spanning the gap. In DNA, the CDR3 is TGTGCCAGCAGCCCGCAGGGGAGTAACACCGGGGAGCTGTTTTTT. Translated, it gives CASSPQGSNTGELFF.

The genes are TRBV29-1 and TRBJ1-1; 7 nucleotides line up with TRBD1. V dropped 8 bases and J dropped 0; count of bases not matched to a gene: 9. The CDR3 is 14 amino acids. The germline V gene has CDR1 SQVTM and CDR2 ANQGSEA. Written as DNA, the CDR3 is TGCAGCTTACGACAGGGTGGGATGAACACTGAAGCTTTCTTT. It is translated as CSLRQGGMNTEAFF.

The CDR3 protein is CASSKPRREEPQHF. DNA for the CDR3: TGTGCCAGTAGTAAGCCGCGTCGGGAAGAGCCCCAGCATTTT. The chain combines TRBV19 with TRBJ1-5; D not certain. Trimming removed 4 bases at V and 8 bases at J, with 15 bases between. This CDR3 comprises 14 residues. Germline values: CDR1 LNHDA, CDR2 SQIVND (reference sequence).

The genes are TRBV11-2 and TRBJ2-3, with D tentatively TRBD1 (5 bases). Germline CDR1 is SGHAT and CDR2 is FQNNGV. The CDR3 length is 16 residues. Deletions cut 0 bases from V and 0 bases from J, with 10 bases between. CDR3 in DNA: TGTGCCAGCAGCTTAGATCTACAGGTTAGCACAGATACGCAGTATTTT. This translates into CASSLDLQVSTDTQYF.

The rearrangement uses TRBV10-1 and TRBJ2-7; D possibly corresponds to TRBD1 (6 bases). Germline-derived CDR1 and CDR2 are WNHNN and SYGVQD (reference sequence). Trimming took 5 bases from V and 0 from J, leaving 8 bases between them. CDR3 size: 13 residues. The CDR3 coding sequence is TGCGCCAGCAGTCCAGGGGCCTCCTACGAGCAGTACTTC. Encoded protein: CASSPGASYEQYF.

This clone has only one observation. CDR3 sequence (DNA): TGTGCCAGCAGCAAAGCGCGGGGACTAGCGGGGTCTAGCACAGATACGCAGTATTTT. Its protein product is CASSKARGLAGSSTDTQYF. This chain joins TRBV21-1 and TRBJ2-3; the listed D gene, TRBD2, was not tested against the DNA. TRBV21-1 is an annotated pseudogene. This CDR3 contains 19 residues.

This clone has only one observation. The genes are TRBV6-5 and TRBJ1-2; D is undetermined. Germline lookup yields CDR1 MNHEY and CDR2 SVGAGI. The CDR3 has 13 residues. The V gene lost 4 bases and the J gene lost 8 bases, with 14 bases spanning the gap. CDR3 loop: CASSFSRMRGYTF. The CDR3 DNA sequence: TGTGCCAGCAGTTTCTCCCGGATGCGGGGCTACACCTTC.

The chain joins TRBV30 to TRBJ2-7, with 8 bases that match TRBD2. Trimming took 6 bases from V and 3 from J; bases not matched to a gene: 7. The CDR3 is 13 residues long. Germline values: CDR1 GTSNPN, CDR2 SVGIG (reference sequence). The CDR3 here is CACIGGVHYEQYF. The CDR3 bases are TGTGCCTGCATCGGGGGGGTCCACTACGAGCAGTACTTC.

V gene TRBV7-8 combines with J gene TRBJ1-1; D is undetermined. The CDR3 has 14 amino acids. Germline V gene data show CDR1 as SGHVS and CDR2 as FQNEAQ. V was cut by 5 bases and J by 5 bases, with 15 bases left in between. The CDR3 loop reads CASSLSDGRTEAFF. The DNA for the CDR3 is TGTGCCAGCAGCCTATCCGACGGGAGAACTGAAGCTTTCTTT.

The chain uses TRBV7-7 and TRBJ2-5; the match to TRBD2 covers 8 bases. This CDR3 region has 15 residues. CDR1 is SSHAT, CDR2 FNYEAQ, per germline (reference sequence). Trimming cost V 2 bases and J 4 bases; bases outside gene matches: 6. The CDR3 loop is CASSLSAGGGETQYF. For the CDR3, the DNA is TGTGCCAGCAGCTTATCTGCCGGGGGGGGAGAGACCCAGTACTTC. The full variable domain, its missing parts supplied by reference TRBV7-7 and TRBJ2-5, is GAGVSQSPRYKVTKRGQDVTLRCDPISSHATLYWYQQALGQGPEFLTYFNYEAQPDKSGLPSDRFSAERPEGSISTLTIQRTEQRDSAMYRCASSLSAGGGETQYFGPGTRLLVL.

The gene calls are TRBV11-2 and TRBJ2-3; 11 nucleotides align to TRBD2. The V gene's germline CDR1 is SGHAT and CDR2 FQNNGV. This CDR3 is 17 amino acids long. The J segment lost 1 base and the V segment lost 5 bases, leaving 8 bases of the junction unmatched. CDR3 loop: CASSHFSGGAGTDTQYF. CDR3 DNA sequence: TGTGCCAGCAGCCATTTTAGCGGGGGGGCCGGCACAGATACGCAGTATTTT. The full variable domain, rest sourced from reference TRBV11-2 and TRBJ2-3, is EAGVAQSPRYKIIEKRQSVAFWCNPISGHATLYWYQQILGQGPKLLIQFQNNGVVDDSQLPKDRFSAERLKGVDSTLKIQPAKLEDSAVYLCASSHFSGGAGTDTQYFGPGTRLTVL.

The chain couples TRBV19 to TRBJ1-1, with D possibly TRBD1 on 5 matching bases. V lost 1 base and J 5 bases, leaving 14 bases between the germline ends. Germline-derived CDR1 and CDR2 are LNHDA and SQIVND (reference sequence). The CDR3 is 15 residues long. CDR3 nucleotides: TGTGCCAGTAGTATAGGGGCATTCGGGGGGACTGAAGCTTTCTTT. It yields the protein CASSIGAFGGTEAFF. The entire variable domain, with the rest obtained from reference TRBV19 and TRBJ1-1, is as follows: DGGITQSPKYLFRKEGQNVTLSCEQNLNHDAMYWYRQDPGQGLRLIYYSQIVNDFQKGDIAEGYSVSREKKESFPLTVTSAQKNPTAFYLCASSIGAFGGTEAFFGQGTRLTVV.

This chain connects TRBV4-2 to TRBJ2-7, with D possibly matching TRBD2 (5 bases). This CDR3 has 14 amino acids. CDR1 and CDR2 from the germline V gene are LGHNA and YNFKEQ. Trimming pared 3 bases from V and 0 bases from J, leaving 9 bases between. In DNA form, the CDR3 reads TGTGCCAGCAGCCACGGCCGGGGCTCCTACGAGCAGTACTTC. Protein sequence: CASSHGRGSYEQYF.

The gene calls are TRBV7-2 and TRBJ2-3; 8 bases are a match to TRBD1. Trimming at V came to 3 bases and at J to 2 bases, leaving 7 bases not matched to a gene. The CDR3 has 16 residues. The germline V gene encodes CDR1 SGHTA and CDR2 FQGNSA. The CDR3 loop reads CASSFGGQGPTDTQYF. CDR3 sequence (DNA): TGTGCCAGCAGCTTCGGCGGACAGGGCCCCACAGATACGCAGTATTTT.

V gene TRBV7-2 combines with J gene TRBJ1-2, with D unresolved. The length of the CDR3 is 16 residues. Germline lookup yields CDR1 SGHTA and CDR2 FQGNSA. The V gene lost 1 base and the J gene lost 2 bases, with 14 bases spanning the gap. CDR3 coding DNA: TGTGCCAGCAGCTTAGGCCAGGCTTTGACCAACTATGGCTACACCTTC. Protein sequence: CASSLGQALTNYGYTF.